The rows below give T cell receptor beta chains drawn from one sample of a study of early T cells in non-severe SARS-CoV-2 infection. TCRdb passed the 5' RACE reads through MiXCR, listing each CDR3 protein once. The sample carries about 66,000 distinct CDR3 sequences, approximately 9.2% recorded once. Specimen: whole blood. The receptors here all came from an adult who was a healthcare worker with PCR-confirmed SARS-CoV-2 infection or an uninfected control (not recorded which). CDR3s include the opening cysteine and the closing phenylalanine or tryptophan. The D gene is left open where the match is weak. Expanded clones get a size class; other rows say once, few or many, or leave the size out.

TRBV6-6	TRBJ2-5	few	TRBD2	TGTGCCAGCACCCCGGGAGGGAGGAGTGAGACCCAGTACTTC	CASTPGGRSETQYF
TRBV28	TRBJ2-5	few	.	TGTGCCAGCATGGAGGGACAGCGCCAAGAGACCCAGTACTTC	CASMEGQRQETQYF
TRBV7-9	TRBJ2-3	.	TRBD2	TGTGCCAGCAGTCGTAGCGGGAGGGCCACCGATACGCAGTATTTT	CASSRSGRATDTQYF
TRBV10-3	TRBJ1-1	few	.	TGTGCCATCAGTAAGTCGAGGCAGGGTGGGGGAACTGAAGCTTTCTTT	CAISKSRQGGGTEAFF
TRBV20-1	TRBJ2-7	.	.	TGCAGTGCTAGAGATGTCCGAGGTCCGGGGGACTACGAGCAGTACTTC	CSARDVRGPGDYEQYF
TRBV14	TRBJ2-1	many	.	TGTGCCAGCAGCCAAGACGGGTCCCATGAGCAGTTCTTC	CASSQDGSHEQFF
TRBV3-1	TRBJ2-6	.	.	TGTGCCAGCAGCCAAGGGGGATCAAGCTCTGGGGCCAACGTCCTGACTTTC	CASSQGGSSSGANVLTF
TRBV19	TRBJ2-5	.	.	TGTGCCAGTACAGACAGTGTAAGCAGGGAGACCCAGTACTTC	CASTDSVSRETQYF
TRBV19	TRBJ1-2	.	TRBD1	TGTGCCAGTAGTGCACAGGGGAGCTATGGCTACACCTTC	CASSAQGSYGYTF
TRBV6-6	TRBJ2-3	many	TRBD2	TGTGCCAGCAGTTGGGACTACACAGATACGCAGTATTTT	CASSWDYTDTQYF
TRBV11-1	TRBJ2-3	many	TRBD2	TGTGCCAGCAGCTCCTGGACTAGCGAGGCAGATACGCAGTATTTT	CASSSWTSEADTQYF
TRBV20-1	TRBJ2-7	few	.	TGCAGTGCTAGTCTGGACCCGACATCCTCCTACGAGCAGTACTTC	CSASLDPTSSYEQYF
TRBV14	TRBJ1-2	.	TRBD1	TGTGCCAGCAGCAAATGGGGACAGGGAGGCTATGGCTACACCTTC	CASSKWGQGGYGYTF
TRBV15	TRBJ2-3	.	TRBD2	TGTGCCACCAGCAGAGATCGGGCTAGCGGCAGCACAGATACGCAGTATTTT	CATSRDRASGSTDTQYF
TRBV4-1	TRBJ2-7	few	TRBD1	TGCGCCAGCAGCCTTTTCCGCCGGGACAGAGTGTCAACTTCCTACGAGCAGTACTTC	CASSLFRRDRVSTSYEQYF
TRBV19	TRBJ1-5	few	.	TGTGCCAGTAGTATTCCCACTTATAGCAATCAGCCCCAGCATTTT	CASSIPTYSNQPQHF
TRBV7-9	TRBJ2-3	many	TRBD1	TGTGCCAGCAGTTCCCAGGGGGCCGCAGATACGCAGTATTTT	CASSSQGAADTQYF
TRBV29-1	TRBJ2-3	many	TRBD2	TGCAGCGTTGAAAGTAGGGGAGCGGGAGGCACAGATACGCAGTATTTT	CSVESRGAGGTDTQYF
TRBV2	TRBJ1-6	few	.	TGTGCCAGCAGTGAATACAGGGCCGGATATAATTCACCCCTCCACTTT	CASSEYRAGYNSPLHF
TRBV20-1	TRBJ2-3	many	TRBD2	TGCAGTGCTTCGACTAGCGGACCCACAGATACGCAGTATTTT	CSASTSGPTDTQYF